One and the same sample provided the 12 T cell receptor beta chains below, sequenced in a study of T cells expressing NK-cell markers. TCRdb reprocessed the 5' RACE reads and reports one entry per CDR3 protein, with no DNA. This sample's table has a few hundred thousand distinct CDR3 sequences. The sample taken for sequencing was blood T cells: a sorted CD56 or NKG2C T cell subset, CD4+ or CD8+ T cells, or bulk PBMC T cells (not recorded which). These receptors all stem from a man aged 18 to 69 in good health.

The gene calls are TRBV6-2 or TRBV6-3 and TRBJ2-7. The CDR3 sequence is 13 residues long. In germline, CDR1 is MNHEY, CDR2 SVGEGT. This CDR3 reads CASSNSGVYEQYF.

The chain carries TRBV6-2 or TRBV6-3 and TRBJ1-2; lacking DNA, the TRBD1 call made by TCRdb goes unchecked. This CDR3 comprises 15 residues. Germline CDR1 reads MNHEY; CDR2 reads SVGEGT. The CDR3 region is CASSYSGQGFDGYTF.

The chain uses TRBV6-1 and TRBJ1-1; TCRdb proposes TRBD1, but this gene call is untestable without DNA. Germline V gives CDR1 MNHNS, CDR2 SASEGT. CDR3 length equals 14 residues. The CDR3 loop is CASSRSGTGTEAFF.

The CDR3 loop reads CASSYSGSGGAFTQYF. The chain employs TRBV6-5 and TRBJ2-3; TCRdb's D call of TRBD2 is untestable without DNA. The CDR3 consists of 16 residues. Germline CDR1 reads MNHEY; CDR2 reads SVGAGI.

The chain links TRBV12-3 or TRBV12-4 to TRBJ2-3; absent DNA, TCRdb's TRBD1 call cannot be checked. The CDR3 runs 15 residues. This CDR3 is CASREGQGSTDTQYF.

The rearrangement joins TRBV27 to TRBJ2-2; the D call of TRBD1 rests on TCRdb alone, since no DNA is present to check it. The CDR3 spans 14 residues. Germline CDR1 is MNHEY and CDR2 is SMNVEV (reference sequence). CDR3 amino acids: CASSSRVGTGELFF.

The chain couples TRBV29-1 to TRBJ1-2; TCRdb designates TRBD1, a call that cannot be tested without DNA. Germline V CDR1 and CDR2: SQVTM, ANQGSEA. This CDR3 spans 15 amino acids. The CDR3 sequence: CSVEVAGRGLHGYTF.

The chain links TRBV28 to TRBJ2-1; TCRdb's D gene call, TRBD1, goes unchecked for lack of DNA. This CDR3 has 14 amino acids. Germline CDR1 reads MDHEN; CDR2 reads SYDVKM. Here the CDR3 reads CASSSQGARNEQFF.

The V gene is TRBV7-2, the J gene TRBJ1-1; no DNA is available, so the TRBD1 call from TCRdb remains unchecked. This CDR3 spans 15 amino acids. Per the germline V gene, CDR1 is SGHTA and CDR2 is FQGNSA. CDR3 region: CASSSQAGINTEAFF.

This sequence joins TRBV7-9 and TRBJ2-2. Per germline, CDR1 SEHNR and CDR2 FQNEAQ (reference sequence). This CDR3 is built from 16 residues. CDR3 region: CASSPIRGTNTGELFF.

This chain connects TRBV5-5 to TRBJ2-3; the TRBD2 assignment by TCRdb is unverifiable without DNA. The germline V gene has CDR1 SGHKS and CDR2 YYEKEE (reference sequence). This CDR3 has 16 residues. CDR3 region: CASSLAFASALWAQYF.

The chain is built from TRBV6-2 or TRBV6-3 and TRBJ2-7; the TRBD1 assignment by TCRdb is unverifiable without DNA. Germline-derived CDR1 and CDR2 are MNHEY and SVGEGT. The CDR3 spans 13 residues. Here the CDR3 reads CASSKDRAYEQYF.